The next 16 T cell receptor beta chains were all read from a single sample in a study of beta chain features in type 1 diabetes. What was sequenced were expressed TCRB transcripts, since all of the isolated RNA had been reverse transcribed. Data came from immunoSEQ multiplex PCR; TCRdb stores just in-frame clones and leaves some out. This table holds 970,000 or so clones, 17% found once. The sequenced sample consisted of naive CD4+ T cells from blood. These receptors were taken from a woman between 18 and 29 years old in good health.

The chain combines TRBV10-3 with TRBJ2-3; D is possibly TRBD1 (5 bases). V was shortened by 10 bases and J by 0 bases, with 14 bases between the two germline ends. CDR1 and CDR2 from the germline V gene are ENHRY and SYGVKD. This CDR3 comprises 14 residues. CDR3 nucleotide sequence: TGTGCCACTGCTAGGGGTTCCAGCACAGATACGCAGTATTTT. This gives the protein CATARGSSTDTQYF.

This clone was detected only a few times. The V gene is TRBV11-3, the J gene TRBJ2-3; TRBD1 might be the D (5 bases). Germline loops: CDR1 SGHNT, CDR2 YENEEA. There are 13 residues in the CDR3. Between the trimmed V and J ends, which lost 5 bases and 2 bases, there was a span of 8 bases. The CDR3 DNA is TGTGCCAGCAGCCAGGGTACCACAGATACGCAGTATTTT. This encodes CASSQGTTDTQYF.

J is TRBJ2-7 and V is TRBV7-2; possibly TRBD1 for D (7 bases). V gave up 5 bases and J gave up 7 bases, with 18 bases separating them. CDR1 is SGHTA and CDR2 is FQGNSA in the germline V gene. The CDR3 loop spans 14 amino acids. CDR3 sequence (DNA): TGTGCCAGCAGCCCCCAGGGGGGTTTCTGGGAGCAGTACTTC. Translated: CASSPQGGFWEQYF.

This clone appeared a few times. This chain uses TRBV9 with TRBJ2-3; 7 bases line up with TRBD1. The CDR3 has 15 residues. The V gene end was trimmed by 3 bases and the J gene end by 0 bases; junction bases not matched to a gene: 4. CDR1 and CDR2 (germline): SGDLS, YYNGEE. The CDR3: CASSAGTASTDTQYF. The DNA for the CDR3 is TGTGCCAGCAGCGCCGGGACAGCTAGCACAGATACGCAGTATTTT.

The chain is built from TRBV4-2 and TRBJ2-3, with 9 bases matching TRBD2. The germline CDR1 and CDR2 sequences are LGHNA and YNFKEQ. Trimming took 0 bases from V and 1 from J; bases not matched to a gene: 14. The CDR3 runs 20 residues. In nucleotides, the CDR3 is TGTGCCAGCAGCCAAGATGGAGCGGGAGGCCCTCAGGCGGGCACAGATACGCAGTATTTT. It translates to CASSQDGAGGPQAGTDTQYF.

A few counts support this clone. V gene TRBV20-1 combines with J gene TRBJ2-7; D not resolved. Germline CDR1 DFQATT, CDR2 SNEGSKA (reference sequence). V lost 2 bases, J lost 4 bases, and 6 bases lay in between. CDR3 size: 11 residues. The CDR3 reads CSARHHYEQYF. The DNA of the CDR3 is TGCAGTGCTAGACATCATTACGAGCAGTACTTC.

This clone has a handful of counts. The same CDR3 is also encoded by other DNA sequences in this sample. The rearrangement joins TRBV20-1 to TRBJ1-1; maybe TRBD1 (6 bases). Trimming cost V 7 bases and J 5 bases, with 11 bases left between them. The V gene's germline CDR1 is DFQATT and CDR2 SNEGSKA (reference sequence). This CDR3 region has 11 residues. CDR3 sequence reads: CSGRGGTEAFF. CDR3 coding DNA: TGCAGTGGGCGAGGGGGGACTGAAGCTTTCTTT.

This clone has only a few counts. The CDR3 sequence: CASGMTGTTNTGELFF. CDR3 bases: TGTGCCAGCGGAATGACCGGGACTACGAACACCGGGGAGCTGTTTTTT. This sequence joins TRBV11-2 and TRBJ2-2; 7 bases map to TRBD2. The ends lost 8 bases at V and 0 bases at J; junction bases unmatched: 9. The germline gives CDR1 SGHAT, CDR2 FQNNGV. The CDR3 sequence is 16 residues long.

J is TRBJ1-4 and V is TRBV19; TRBD1 aligns across 7 bases. J lost 3 bases, V lost 6 bases, and 16 bases had no gene match. The CDR3 extends over 18 amino acids. CDR1 is LNHDA, CDR2 SQIVND, per germline (reference sequence). For the CDR3, the DNA is TGTGCCAGTAGGTACAGGGGATCGAGGCCCTATCCTAATGAAAAACTGTTTTTT. The encoded protein is CASRYRGSRPYPNEKLFF. Full variable domain (outside the CDR3, taken from reference TRBV19 and TRBJ1-4): DGGITQSPKYLFRKEGQNVTLSCEQNLNHDAMYWYRQDPGQGLRLIYYSQIVNDFQKGDIAEGYSVSREKKESFPLTVTSAQKNPTAFYLCASRYRGSRPYPNEKLFFGSGTQLSVL.

This clone was observed a handful of times. This CDR3 reads CASSSLNIGREYF. The CDR3 DNA reads TGTGCCAGCAGTTCCCTAAATATAGGTAGAGAATATTTT. The chain recombines TRBV11-2 with TRBJ2-3; D gene ambiguous. CDR1 and CDR2 from the germline V gene are SGHAT and FQNNGV. This CDR3 has 13 residues. Trimming shortened V by 6 bases and J by 15 bases, and 22 bases separated the two germline ends.

This clone was counted a few times. The chain employs TRBV5-1 and TRBJ2-1; D is unresolved. Deletions cut 0 bases from V and 2 bases from J, with 9 bases between. The CDR3 contains 15 residues. Per the germline V gene, CDR1 is SGHRS and CDR2 is YFSETQ. This CDR3 is CASSLAGLTYNEQFF. The DNA for the CDR3 is TGCGCCAGCAGCTTGGCCGGGTTAACCTACAATGAGCAGTTCTTC. The variable domain in full, with the rest retrieved from reference TRBV5-1 and TRBJ2-1, is KAGVTQTPRYLIKTRGQQVTLSCSPISGHRSVSWYQQTPGQGLQFLFEYFSETQRNKGNFPGRFSGRQFSNSRSEMNVSTLELGDSALYLCASSLAGLTYNEQFFGPGTRLTVL.

V usage is TRBV20-1 and J usage is TRBJ2-7, with TRBD2 matching over 8 bases. In germline, CDR1 is DFQATT, CDR2 SNEGSKA (reference sequence). The CDR3 runs 10 residues. J was trimmed by 9 bases and V by 3 bases; bases with no gene match: 1. CDR3 protein: CSASTSGQYF. In DNA, the CDR3 is TGCAGTGCTAGCACTAGCGGGCAGTACTTC.

This clone has more than one count but fewer than ten. V usage is TRBV4-3 and J usage is TRBJ2-3; D is unclear. CDR3 size: 13 residues. The V gene lost 1 base and the J gene lost 6 bases, with 8 bases spanning the gap. Germline V gene lookup returns CDR1 LGHNA and CDR2 YSLEER. The CDR3 sequence: CASSQVYGDTQYF. The CDR3 coding sequence is TGCGCCAGCAGCCAAGTCTATGGCGATACGCAGTATTTT.

This chain joins TRBV19 and TRBJ2-3; 7 positions match TRBD2. There are 16 residues in the CDR3. Losses at the gene ends were 5 bases for V and 5 bases for J; bases not matched to a gene: 13. Germline CDR1 LNHDA, CDR2 SQIVND (reference sequence). CDR3 residues: CASSRLMAGARDTQYF. The CDR3 coding sequence is TGTGCCAGTAGTCGACTGATGGCGGGAGCAAGAGATACGCAGTATTTT.

This clone turned up a few times. The chain is built from TRBV5-1 and TRBJ2-5; 9 bases agree with TRBD2. The CDR3 is 17 amino acids. The V and J ends lost 7 bases and 4 bases, in that order; junction bases with no gene match: 17. Germline CDR1 is SGHRS and CDR2 is YFSETQ. The CDR3 DNA reads TGCGCCAGCGCCCCCAGAGGAGGGCTAGCGGGGAGAGAGACCCAGTACTTC. It codes for CASAPRGGLAGRETQYF.

This sequence joins TRBV18 and TRBJ2-7; 12 bases agree with TRBD2. Trimming cost V 4 bases and J 3 bases; bases outside gene matches: 1. Germline V gives CDR1 KGHSH, CDR2 LQKENI. The CDR3 contains 14 residues. The CDR3 bases are TGTGCCAGCTCACAACTAGCGGGAGGCTACGAGCAGTACTTC. Translated: CASSQLAGGYEQYF.